What follows are 8 T cell receptor beta chains derived from one specimen sequenced in a study of cytomegalovirus exposure and HLA in healthy donors. Repertoires were generated with immunoSEQ multiplex PCR, while TCRdb's copy carries only in-frame clones and drops some. Of 250,000 or so clones listed, around nine tenths were seen once; the top ten hold 2.6%. Material for sequencing was PBMCs. The receptors were gathered from a man between 18 and 29 years old in good health and CMV-seronegative.

The chain joins TRBV6-1 to TRBJ2-5, with 7 positions matching TRBD2. With V trimmed by 5 bases and J by 4 bases, 7 bases remained unmatched. The CDR3 runs to 14 residues. CDR1 MNHNS and CDR2 SASEGT come from the germline V gene. The CDR3: CASSNRTSRETQYF. The CDR3 nucleotides are TGTGCCAGCAGTAACAGGACTAGTCGAGAGACCCAGTACTTC.

The rearrangement uses TRBV10-3 and TRBJ1-1; weak D call: TRBD1 (5 bases). CDR3 size: 16 residues. Per germline, CDR1 ENHRY and CDR2 SYGVKD. Deletions cut 2 bases from V and 6 bases from J, with 19 bases between. The CDR3 sequence: CAISEQTIRAGAEAFF. DNA for the CDR3: TGTGCCATCAGTGAGCAAACTATCAGGGCAGGAGCTGAAGCTTTCTTT.

The rearrangement links TRBV9 to TRBJ2-1; 8 bases line up with TRBD2. The CDR3 is made up of 15 amino acids. Germline V gene sequence: CDR1 SGDLS, CDR2 YYNGEE. The V and J ends lost 4 bases and 8 bases, in that order; junction bases with no gene match: 11. The CDR3 loop reads CASSPQAGGRYEQFF. The CDR3 DNA follows: TGTGCCAGCAGCCCCCAGGCGGGGGGCCGATATGAGCAGTTCTTC.

This clone was counted only a few times. This chain joins TRBV6-5 and TRBJ1-6, with 8 bases that match TRBD1. V lost 6 bases and J lost 5; bases outside the gene matches: 3. Germline CDR1 MNHEY, CDR2 SVGAGI. This CDR3 comprises 14 residues. CDR3 in DNA: TGTGCCAGCAGCTTGGACAGGGATAATTCACCCCTCCACTTT. Residues: CASSLDRDNSPLHF.

V and J are TRBV6-5 and TRBJ2-3; 8 bases match TRBD1. V lost 2 bases to trimming and J lost 8 bases; unmatched junction nucleotides: 3. This CDR3 region has 13 residues. The V gene's germline CDR1 is MNHEY and CDR2 SVGAGI. The CDR3 nucleotides are TGTGCCAGCAGTTACGGGGACAGGACTACGCAGTATTTT. Translating it yields CASSYGDRTTQYF.

The chain is built from TRBV2 and TRBJ1-5, with 8 bases matching TRBD1. The CDR3 spans 15 residues. Trimming took 2 bases from V and 6 from J; bases not matched to a gene: 6. In germline, CDR1 is SNHLY, CDR2 FYNNEI. The CDR3 is CASSEFQGAVQPQHF. For the CDR3, the DNA is TGTGCCAGCAGTGAATTCCAGGGGGCGGTTCAGCCCCAGCATTTT.

This chain joins TRBV6-1 and TRBJ1-5, with D possibly TRBD1 on 6 matching bases. Germline assignment: CDR1 MNHNS and CDR2 SASEGT. CDR3 size: 13 residues. Deletions cut 6 bases from V and 5 bases from J, with 11 bases between. The CDR3 DNA sequence: TGTGCCAGCAGACAGGGTATGGATCAGCCCCAGCATTTT. Translating it yields CASRQGMDQPQHF.

V gene TRBV27 combines with J gene TRBJ1-1; tentatively, D is TRBD1 (5 bases). Per the germline V gene, CDR1 is MNHEY and CDR2 is SMNVEV (reference sequence). Trimming stripped 1 base from V and 5 bases from J, with 8 bases between. The CDR3 sequence is 13 residues long. DNA for the CDR3: TGTGCCAGCAGTTTATTTAGACAGACTGAAGCTTTCTTT. Amino acid sequence: CASSLFRQTEAFF.